The text below deals with one TCR beta chain. Its antigen is undetermined. The sample is drawn from a study of T cells expressing NK-cell markers. Looking at the study overall: It was sorted CD3+CD56-NKG2C+, CD3+CD56+NKG2C- and CD3+CD56+NKG2C+ T cells that provided the TCR beta repertoires. In the group of eight sequenced donors, seven were HCMV-seropositive and one was seronegative.

For each CDR3 protein, TCRdb gives one entry from its re-call of the 5' RACE reads, without DNA. This listing includes about 2,200 distinct CDR3 sequences. Study-level points and caveats: Of CD8+ T cells, about 1.0-8% belonged to dominant NKG2C+ clonotypes in 5 to 7 donors.

This TCR derives from a young woman in good health. Sequenced sample: blood T cells: a sorted CD56 or NKG2C T cell subset, CD4+ or CD8+ T cells, or bulk PBMC T cells (not recorded which).

The CDR3 protein is CASSLGAGDQETQYF. The V call is TRBV11-1, the J call TRBJ2-5; TCRdb's D gene call, TRBD1, goes unchecked for lack of DNA. Germline lookup yields CDR1 SGHAT and CDR2 FQDESV (reference sequence). The CDR3 length is 15 residues.